These 18 T cell receptor beta chains were sequenced from one sample in a study of blood T cell repertoires in COVID-19. The data were produced by immunoSEQ multiplex PCR, yet TCRdb's version contains in-frame clones alone and is incomplete. The table includes roughly 65,000 clones, 79% detected once. The sample comprised peripheral blood. The origin of the receptors is a human donor in a cohort sampled during active COVID-19.

The rearrangement joins TRBV6-5 to TRBJ2-7; 10 bases map to TRBD1. V was pared by 0 bases and J by 3 bases, with 2 bases of the junction left unmatched. The CDR3 runs 15 residues. Germline CDR1 MNHEY, CDR2 SVGAGI. In DNA form, the CDR3 reads TGTGCCAGCAGTTACTCCCGGGACAGGGGCTACGAGCAGTACTTC. It is translated as CASSYSRDRGYEQYF.

V usage is TRBV6-6 and J usage is TRBJ2-4, with TRBD2 matching over 11 bases. Germline V gene sequence: CDR1 MNHNY, CDR2 SVGAGI (reference sequence). This CDR3 spans 17 amino acids. The V and J ends lost 5 bases and 1 base, in that order; junction bases with no gene match: 7. This chain's CDR3 is CASSRRSGRGAKNIQYF. CDR3 DNA sequence: TGTGCCAGCAGTCGTCGTAGCGGGAGGGGGGCCAAAAACATTCAGTACTTC.

This clone was detected ten times or more. The chain employs TRBV9 and TRBJ2-2; 13 bases are shared with TRBD2. Germline trimming cut 4 bases from V and 7 bases from J; bases unmatched to any gene: 7. Germline CDR1 SGDLS, CDR2 YYNGEE. This CDR3 is built from 16 residues. This chain's CDR3 is CASSPRLAGGDGELFF. The CDR3 bases are TGTGCCAGCAGCCCCAGACTAGCGGGGGGTGACGGGGAGCTGTTTTTT.

The chain has TRBV6-1 and TRBJ2-3; tentative D call: TRBD2 (5 bases). Germline-derived CDR1 and CDR2 are MNHNS and SASEGT. The V and J ends lost 2 bases and 4 bases respectively, with 10 bases between them. The CDR3 sequence is 14 residues long. The CDR3 loop is CASSELSGSDTQYF. The CDR3 DNA sequence: TGTGCCAGCAGTGAACTTTCGGGATCAGATACGCAGTATTTT.

J is TRBJ2-3 and V is TRBV10-3; the D gene is possibly TRBD2 (5 bases). This CDR3 is built from 15 residues. Trimming took 2 bases from V and 0 from J, leaving 9 bases between them. Germline V gene lookup returns CDR1 ENHRY and CDR2 SYGVKD. The CDR3 nucleotides are TGTGCCATCAGTGAGGGAGCGGCTAGCACAGATACGCAGTATTTT. Translating gives CAISEGAASTDTQYF.

The V gene is TRBV3-1 (or the pseudogene TRBV3-2), the J gene TRBJ1-1; no reliable D call. CDR3 length: 14 residues. CDR1 is LGHDT and CDR2 is YNNKEL in the germline V gene (reference sequence). Trimming took 5 bases from V and 1 from J, leaving 11 bases between them. CDR3 sequence reads: CASSERRENTEAFF. The CDR3 DNA is TGTGCCAGCAGCGAACGTCGGGAGAACACTGAAGCTTTCTTT.

V is TRBV7-9 and J is TRBJ1-5; tentative D call: TRBD1 (6 bases). Germline assignment: CDR1 SEHNR and CDR2 FQNEAQ (reference sequence). Trimming shortened V by 3 bases and J by 4 bases, and 16 bases separated the two germline ends. The CDR3 loop spans 16 amino acids. The CDR3 nucleotides read TGTGCCAGCAGCTTTGGGACCGGGACACTAAATCAGCCCCAGCATTTT. Encoded protein: CASSFGTGTLNQPQHF.

This clone was counted a single time. This sequence joins TRBV24-1 and TRBJ2-5, with no clear D. The germline CDR1 and CDR2 sequences are KGHDR and SFDVKD. The CDR3 spans 15 residues. The germline V and J ends were trimmed by 9 bases and 1 base, with 17 bases remaining between them. CDR3 amino acids: CATADASAIQETQYF. CDR3 in DNA: TGTGCCACCGCCGACGCGAGCGCCATCCAAGAGACCCAGTACTTC.

The V call is TRBV10-3, the J call TRBJ2-7, with 7 bases matching TRBD2. V lost 4 bases to trimming and J lost 2 bases; unmatched junction nucleotides: 8. Germline loops: CDR1 ENHRY, CDR2 SYGVKD. CDR3 length equals 15 residues. The CDR3 region is CAISAGEGTTYEQYF. The CDR3 DNA reads TGTGCCATCAGTGCGGGGGAGGGAACCACCTACGAGCAGTACTTC.

The rearrangement links TRBV7-2 to TRBJ2-7; 7 bases line up with TRBD1. Losses at the gene ends were 1 base for V and 3 bases for J; bases not matched to a gene: 3. Germline V gene data show CDR1 as SGHTA and CDR2 as FQGNSA. The CDR3 runs to 14 residues. The CDR3 loop reads CASSLGDRGYEQYF. CDR3 coding DNA: TGTGCCAGCAGCTTAGGGGACAGAGGCTACGAGCAGTACTTC.

The chain has TRBV18 and TRBJ2-1; D gene unclear. The V and J ends lost 3 bases and 0 bases respectively, with 3 bases between them. The CDR3 length is 13 residues. CDR1 and CDR2 (germline): KGHSH, LQKENI. CDR3 coding DNA: TGTGCCAGCTCACCCAGCTCCTACAATGAGCAGTTCTTC. This gives the protein CASSPSSYNEQFF. The whole variable domain, remainder taken from reference TRBV18 and TRBJ2-1, is NAGVMQNPRHLVRRRGQEARLRCSPMKGHSHVYWYRQLPEEGLKFMVYLQKENIIDESGMPKERFSAEFPKEGPSILRIQQVVRGDSAAYFCASSPSSYNEQFFGPGTRLTVL.

This chain uses TRBV15 with TRBJ1-6; D is undetermined. The germline V gene encodes CDR1 LNHNV and CDR2 YYDKDF (reference sequence). The CDR3 has 19 residues. With 1 base removed from V and 5 bases from J, the gap between germline ends came to 21 bases. The CDR3 is CATSRGPQLRDNHNSPLHF. The CDR3 DNA is TGTGCCACCAGCAGAGGCCCACAGCTGCGCGACAATCATAATTCACCCCTCCACTTT.

The chain couples TRBV12-3 or TRBV12-4 to TRBJ2-2; 8 nucleotides align to TRBD1. The V gene end was trimmed by 5 bases and the J gene end by 7 bases; junction bases not matched to a gene: 3. The CDR3 length is 13 residues. The CDR3 is CASSPTGVGELFF. Written as DNA, the CDR3 is TGTGCCAGCAGTCCGACAGGGGTCGGGGAGCTGTTTTTT.

The chain uses TRBV28 and TRBJ2-1; 11 bases agree with TRBD2. The length of the CDR3 is 17 residues. Germline V gives CDR1 MDHEN, CDR2 SYDVKM. V lost 1 base, J lost 0 bases, and 2 bases stayed unmatched. CDR3 sequence: CASSLSGLAGSYNEQFF. The CDR3 DNA follows: TGTGCCAGCAGTTTATCCGGACTAGCGGGCTCCTACAATGAGCAGTTCTTC.

The chain combines TRBV28 with TRBJ2-1; tentatively, D is TRBD1 (6 bases). Germline V gene lookup returns CDR1 MDHEN and CDR2 SYDVKM. The CDR3 sequence is 15 residues long. V lost 6 bases to trimming and J lost 1 base, with 13 bases between them. The CDR3 DNA follows: TGTGCCAGCAGCACCCCCGGGACATCCTACAATGAGCAGTTCTTC. Protein sequence: CASSTPGTSYNEQFF.

This chain joins TRBV7-2 and TRBJ2-3; weak D call: TRBD2 (6 bases). Trimming took 2 bases from V and 5 from J, leaving 8 bases between them. CDR1 is SGHTA and CDR2 is FQGNSA in the germline V gene. The CDR3 runs 13 residues. This chain's CDR3 is CASSLNGGDTQYF. The CDR3 bases are TGTGCCAGCAGCTTAAACGGGGGAGATACGCAGTATTTT. Looking up the rest from reference TRBV7-2 and TRBJ2-3 gives the full variable domain: GAGVSQSPSNKVTEKGKDVELRCDPISGHTALYWYRQSLGQGLEFLIYFQGNSAPDKSGLPSDRFSAERTGGSVSTLTIQRTQQEDSAVYLCASSLNGGDTQYFGPGTRLTVL.

The chain combines TRBV18 with TRBJ2-6; 10 bases align to TRBD2. V shed 1 base, J shed 2 bases, and the junction held 5 bases outside the gene matches. Per the germline V gene, CDR1 is KGHSH and CDR2 is LQKENI. This CDR3 contains 18 residues. The CDR3 spells CASSPLRAGGPGANVLTF. As DNA, the CDR3 is TGTGCCAGCTCACCACTACGAGCGGGGGGGCCTGGGGCCAACGTCCTGACTTTC.

The gene calls are TRBV10-3 and TRBJ2-7; 11 nucleotides match TRBD2. This CDR3 region has 15 residues. The V gene end was trimmed by 3 bases and the J gene end by 1 base; junction bases not matched to a gene: 2. Germline CDR1 is ENHRY and CDR2 is SYGVKD. CDR3 loop: CAISDRTSGSYEQYF. CDR3 DNA: TGTGCCATCAGTGATAGGACTAGCGGGTCCTACGAGCAGTACTTC.